What follows are 27 T cell receptor beta chains derived from one specimen sequenced in a study of identical twins. TCRdb reanalysed the 5' RACE reads using MiXCR and keeps one entry per CDR3 protein. The sample shows fewer than 250,000 distinct CDR3 sequences, 7.5% of them seen only once. These data also featured in a second study, about yellow fever vaccine responses in identical twins.

The specimen sequenced was memory (CD45RO+) T cells sorted from blood. These TCRs come from a woman aged 18 to 35 in good health.

The table lists this clonotype with a few counts. This rearrangement joins TRBV7-8 to TRBJ2-1; 8 positions agree with TRBD1. The ends lost 1 base at V and 6 bases at J; junction bases unmatched: 8. This CDR3 comprises 16 residues. Germline V gives CDR1 SGHVS, CDR2 FQNEAQ. CDR3 region: CASSLVLVQGGNEQFF. Here the CDR3 DNA reads TGTGCCAGCAGCTTAGTCCTAGTACAGGGGGGCAATGAGCAGTTCTTC.

This clonotype was counted a few times. This chain joins TRBV6-1 and TRBJ2-7; TRBD2 agrees at 10 bases. Germline V gene sequence: CDR1 MNHNS, CDR2 SASEGT. V trimming: 6 bases; J trimming: 7 bases; junction bases outside the gene matches: 18. This CDR3 contains 17 residues. Here the CDR3 DNA reads TGTGCCAGCAGCAAGGGCCCCACTAGCGGGACGATTGTGGAGCAGTACTTC. Residues: CASSKGPTSGTIVEQYF.

This clonotype was counted a few times. The CDR3, as DNA: TGTGCCAGCAGCTCCACGCCTGGAAACACCATATATTTT. Translation: CASSSTPGNTIYF. The chain couples TRBV7-3 to TRBJ1-3; unclear D gene. This CDR3 is built from 13 residues. Germline V lookup: CDR1 SGHTA, CDR2 FQGTGA. V lost 4 bases and J lost 2, with 6 bases in between.

This clonotype has at least ten counts. V and J are TRBV7-3 and TRBJ2-5; 7 nucleotides agree with TRBD2. CDR1 is SGHTA, CDR2 FQGTGA, per germline. Trimming took 5 bases from V and 4 from J; bases not matched to a gene: 7. This CDR3 comprises 14 residues. The CDR3 protein is CASSPRASGETQYF. In DNA, the CDR3 is TGTGCCAGCAGCCCCAGAGCTAGCGGAGAGACCCAGTACTTC.

This clonotype appeared many times. V gene TRBV7-9 combines with J gene TRBJ1-1; D is uncertain. Germline V gives CDR1 SEHNR, CDR2 FQNEAQ (reference sequence). Trimming cost V 5 bases and J 2 bases, with 15 bases left between them. This CDR3 is built from 15 residues. CDR3 DNA sequence: TGTGCCAGCAGCCCATCAGGTTCGGGAAACACTGAAGCTTTCTTT. Amino acids: CASSPSGSGNTEAFF. Supplemented by reference TRBV7-9 and TRBJ1-1, the full variable domain reads DTGVSQNPRHKITKRGQNVTFRCDPISEHNRLYWYRQTLGQGPEFLTYFQNEAQLEKSRLLSDRFSAERPKGSFSTLEIQRTEQGDSAMYLCASSPSGSGNTEAFFGQGTRLTVV.

This clonotype was seen repeatedly, ten times or more. The genes are TRBV11-2 and TRBJ2-7; TRBD1 aligns across 7 bases. The length of the CDR3 is 13 residues. The V gene's germline CDR1 is SGHAT and CDR2 FQNNGV. V lost 0 bases and J lost 6; bases outside the gene matches: 2. CDR3 protein: CASSLEWTGEQYF. CDR3 nucleotide sequence: TGTGCCAGCAGCTTAGAATGGACAGGCGAGCAGTACTTC.

CDR3 bases: TGTGCCAGCAGGAAAAACGGCAAAAACATTCAGTACTTC. Residues: CASRKNGKNIQYF. V is TRBV6-1 and J is TRBJ2-4; D uncertain. The V gene's germline CDR1 is MNHNS and CDR2 SASEGT. The CDR3 is 13 amino acids. The V end was cut by 6 bases, the J end by 3 bases, with 9 bases between.

This clonotype was counted ten times or more. This sequence joins TRBV20-1 and TRBJ2-5, with 8 positions matching TRBD1. With V trimmed by 3 bases and J by 0 bases, 9 bases remained unmatched. The CDR3 has 16 amino acids. Per germline, CDR1 DFQATT and CDR2 SNEGSKA (reference sequence). CDR3 DNA sequence: TGCAGTGCTAGGTTTCGACAGGGGAAGTACCAAGAGACCCAGTACTTC. Translated: CSARFRQGKYQETQYF.

V gene TRBV5-1 combines with J gene TRBJ2-3; 10 positions match TRBD2. The J segment lost 4 bases and the V segment lost 1 base, leaving 6 bases of the junction unmatched. CDR1 is SGHRS, CDR2 YFSETQ, per germline. This CDR3 spans 16 amino acids. CDR3: CASSLRAGGPPDTQYF. CDR3 DNA: TGCGCCAGCAGCTTGCGAGCGGGAGGGCCGCCAGATACGCAGTATTTT.

This clonotype was counted at least ten times. The genes are TRBV3-1 and TRBJ1-6, with TRBD1 matching 8 bases. The CDR3 covers 13 residues. Germline CDR1 reads LGHDT; CDR2 reads YNNKEL (reference sequence). The trim removed 10 bases at V and 6 bases at J, leaving 5 bases unmatched. CDR3 in amino acids: CATGTGFNSPLHF. The CDR3 nucleotides read TGTGCCACGGGGACAGGATTTAATTCACCCCTCCACTTT.

This clonotype was counted between two and nine times. The CDR3, as DNA: TGCAGTGCTAGTGCCGTGCAGGGGCGGGTTACTTTCGAGCAGTACTTC. Amino acid sequence: CSASAVQGRVTFEQYF. The V and J genes are TRBV20-1 and TRBJ2-7; perhaps TRBD1 as D (6 bases). Germline CDR1 DFQATT, CDR2 SNEGSKA (reference sequence). This CDR3 comprises 16 residues. V was shortened by 3 bases and J by 6 bases, with 24 bases between the two germline ends.

V usage is TRBV29-1 and J usage is TRBJ2-3; D unclear. The length of the CDR3 is 12 residues. The V end was cut by 2 bases, the J end by 3 bases, with 6 bases between. Germline CDR1 SQVTM, CDR2 ANQGSEA. CDR3 DNA sequence: TGCAGCGTTGAATTAGGGACAGATACGCAGTATTTT. It translates to CSVELGTDTQYF.

The genes are TRBV14 and TRBJ2-2; D is unresolved. The ends were cut back, 0 bases at V and 5 bases at J, with 7 bases in the middle. This CDR3 has 14 residues. Germline V CDR1 and CDR2: SGHDN, FVKESK. The CDR3 coding sequence is TGTGCCAGCAGCCAAGATCACCCGACCGGGGAGCTGTTTTTT. It is translated as CASSQDHPTGELFF.

This clonotype was counted a few times. The chain is built from TRBV7-6 and TRBJ1-4; 8 bases fit TRBD1. Per the germline V gene, CDR1 is SGHVS and CDR2 is FNYEAQ. CDR3 length: 14 residues. Trimming removed 4 bases from V and 10 bases from J; junction bases left unmatched: 8. The CDR3 reads CASSSGQGVGKLFF. DNA of the CDR3: TGTGCCAGCAGCTCCGGACAGGGAGTGGGAAAACTGTTTTTT.

This clonotype was found a few times. The V and J genes are TRBV12-2 and TRBJ2-7; the table assigns TRBD2, which was not confirmed against the DNA. TRBV12-2 constitutes a pseudogene. The CDR3 consists of 16 residues. The CDR3, as DNA: TGTGCAAGTCGCCGCAGACTAGCGGGGGAATCCTACGAGCAGTACTTC. Translating it yields CASRRRLAGESYEQYF.

This clonotype was counted only a few times. V is TRBV21-1 and J is TRBJ2-7; the table's D call, TRBD1, was not checked against the DNA. TRBV21-1 is a listed pseudogene. CDR3 length equals 15 residues. The CDR3 loop reads CASRGGDRGPYEQYF. The CDR3 nucleotides read TGTGCCAGCAGGGGCGGGGACAGGGGGCCCTACGAGCAGTACTTC.

This sequence joins TRBV7-6 and TRBJ2-1; 9 nucleotides align to TRBD1. CDR3 length: 15 amino acids. V lost 3 bases to trimming and J lost 6 bases; unmatched junction nucleotides: 6. Germline CDR1 is SGHVS and CDR2 is FNYEAQ. The CDR3 DNA reads as TGTGCCAGCAGCTTGGGACAGGGTAGGGTCAATGAGCAGTTCTTC. It codes for CASSLGQGRVNEQFF.

The V and J genes are TRBV24-1 and TRBJ2-1; D not resolved. Germline CDR1 is KGHDR and CDR2 is SFDVKD. V was shortened by 0 bases and J by 6 bases, with 2 bases between the two germline ends. The CDR3 runs 12 residues. The CDR3 DNA sequence: TGTGCCACCAGTGATTTGCTCAATGAGCAGTTCTTC. Protein: CATSDLLNEQFF.

This clonotype was detected many times. The CDR3: CSGSGGTDTQYF. The CDR3 DNA reads as TGCAGCGGATCAGGAGGAACAGATACGCAGTATTTT. The chain recombines TRBV29-1 with TRBJ2-3; possibly TRBD2 for D (5 bases). CDR1 is SQVTM, CDR2 ANQGSEA, per germline. The V and J ends lost 7 bases and 3 bases respectively, with 11 bases between them. The CDR3 is made up of 12 amino acids.

This chain joins TRBV4-1 and TRBJ2-1, with a weak D call TRBD2 (5 bases). This CDR3 spans 18 amino acids. Germline V CDR1 and CDR2: MGHRA, YSYEKL. V was trimmed by 7 bases and J by 4 bases, leaving 26 bases between them. In DNA, the CDR3 is TGCGCCAGCACCAACGGTCTAGCTCAGTCCTCCAGATACAATGAGCAGTTCTTC. Its protein product is CASTNGLAQSSRYNEQFF.

There are many counts of this clonotype. J is TRBJ2-1 and V is TRBV7-8; TRBD1 agrees at 7 bases. The CDR3 totals 15 residues. J was trimmed by 1 base and V by 3 bases; bases with no gene match: 3. Germline values: CDR1 SGHVS, CDR2 FQNEAQ. The CDR3 protein is CASSFRQGSYNEQFF. DNA for the CDR3: TGTGCCAGCAGCTTCCGACAGGGATCCTACAATGAGCAGTTCTTC.

The sample holds many counts of this clonotype. The V and J genes are TRBV24-1 and TRBJ2-1, with 9 nucleotides matching TRBD2. The V and J ends lost 0 bases and 4 bases, in that order; junction bases with no gene match: 9. Looked up from germline, CDR1 is KGHDR and CDR2 is SFDVKD. The CDR3 extends over 18 amino acids. CDR3 protein: CATSDLPGTSSSYNEQFF. DNA for the CDR3: TGTGCCACCAGTGATTTGCCCGGGACTAGCTCCTCTTACAATGAGCAGTTCTTC.

This clonotype was picked up one time. The chain is built from TRBV30 and TRBJ2-1; 12 nucleotides align to TRBD2. The germline CDR1 and CDR2 sequences are GTSNPN and SVGIG (reference sequence). V dropped 4 bases and J dropped 7; count of bases not matched to a gene: 2. CDR3 length: 13 amino acids. CDR3 amino acids: CAWTLAGGNEQFF. CDR3 in DNA: TGTGCCTGGACCCTAGCGGGAGGGAATGAGCAGTTCTTC.

The chain has TRBV5-6 and TRBJ1-5; D ambiguous. Germline-derived CDR1 and CDR2 are SGHDT and YYEEEE. The germline V and J ends were trimmed by 5 bases and 5 bases, with 17 bases remaining between them. The CDR3 contains 15 residues. CDR3 in amino acids: CASRSRSGPDQPQHF. The CDR3 DNA reads as TGTGCCAGCAGAAGTAGATCCGGGCCGGATCAGCCCCAGCATTTT.

The chain recombines TRBV2 with TRBJ2-5; weak D call: TRBD1 (5 bases). The CDR3 is 12 amino acids. The germline V and J ends were trimmed by 6 bases and 7 bases, with 12 bases remaining between them. Germline-derived CDR1 and CDR2 are SNHLY and FYNNEI. The chain's CDR3 is CASRDTIGTQYF. In DNA, the CDR3 is TGTGCCAGCAGGGACACCATAGGGACCCAGTACTTC.

The table lists this clonotype with a few counts. The rearrangement uses TRBV5-6 and TRBJ1-1; the D gene is possibly TRBD1 (6 bases). V was shortened by 0 bases and J by 11 bases, with 11 bases between the two germline ends. The CDR3 spans 12 residues. CDR1 and CDR2 from the germline V gene are SGHDT and YYEEEE. This CDR3 reads CASSLGTGWAFF. As DNA, the CDR3 is TGTGCCAGCAGCTTGGGTACAGGGTGGGCTTTCTTT.

The J gene is TRBJ1-1, the V gene TRBV21-1. TRBV21-1 is flagged as a pseudogene. The CDR3 is 16 residues long. The CDR3 region is CASSALGGRVNTEAFF. The CDR3 DNA follows: TGTGCCAGCAGCGCCTTGGGAGGTCGGGTGAACACTGAAGCTTTCTTT.